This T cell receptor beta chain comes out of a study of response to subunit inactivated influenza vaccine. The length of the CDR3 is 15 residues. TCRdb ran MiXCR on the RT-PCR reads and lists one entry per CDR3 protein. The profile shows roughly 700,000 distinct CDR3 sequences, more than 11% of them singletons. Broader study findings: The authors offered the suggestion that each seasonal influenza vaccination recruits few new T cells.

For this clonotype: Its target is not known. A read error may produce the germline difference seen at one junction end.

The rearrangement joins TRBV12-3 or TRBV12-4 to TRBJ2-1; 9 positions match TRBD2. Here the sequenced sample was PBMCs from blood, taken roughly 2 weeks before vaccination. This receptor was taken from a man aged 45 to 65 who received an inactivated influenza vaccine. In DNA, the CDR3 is TGTGCCAGCAGGTTAGCGGGAGCGCCCTACAATGAGCAGTTCTTC. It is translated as CASRLAGAPYNEQFF.